Listed below are T cell receptor beta chains from one sample, sequenced in a study of blood T cell repertoires in COVID-19. TCRdb's copy holds only in-frame clones and misses some; the assay was immunoSEQ multiplex PCR. The top ten clones hold about a sixth of a sample with roughly 41,000 clones, over 80% of them seen once. The sequenced sample was peripheral blood. These receptors all come from a human donor in a cohort sampled during active COVID-19. Each CDR3 is given with its conserved first and last residue. D genes are given only for firm matches. Expanded clones are given a class, and other clones once, few, many or no size at all.

V,size,J,D,CDR3,DNA
TRBV7-2,once,TRBJ1-1,-,CASSLAAGGAFF,TGTGCCAGCAGCTTAGCGGCGGGAGGGGCTTTCTTT
TRBV10-1,once,TRBJ2-3,-,CASRRETKGPQYF,TGCGCCAGCAGAAGAGAAACAAAGGGGCCGCAGTATTTT
TRBV6-5,-,TRBJ1-2,-,CASSSPLGGHYGYTF,TGTGCCAGCAGTTCCCCACTGGGGGGTCACTATGGCTACACCTTC
TRBV25-1,-,TRBJ2-7,-,CASSPKGYEQYF,TGTGCCAGCAGTCCCAAGGGGTACGAGCAGTACTTC
TRBV7-9,-,TRBJ1-1,-,CASSLGGAGGNTEAFF,TGTGCCAGCAGCTTAGGTGGGGCCGGGGGAAACACTGAAGCTTTCTTT
TRBV2,-,TRBJ2-1,-,CASQRELSYEQFF,TGTGCCTCTCAAAGGGAGCTGTCTTATGAGCAGTTCTTC
TRBV2,-,TRBJ2-7,-,CASRLDRTSSYEQYF,TGTGCCAGCAGGCTCGACAGGACTAGCTCCTACGAGCAGTACTTC
TRBV6-5,once,TRBJ1-1,-,CASRSPGVNTEAFF,TGTGCCAGCAGGTCCCCAGGGGTGAACACTGAAGCTTTCTTT
TRBV7-3,-,TRBJ1-1,TRBD1,CASSLTGDRGKAFF,TGTGCCAGCAGCTTAACGGGGGACAGGGGTAAAGCTTTCTTT
TRBV4-2,medium-sized,TRBJ2-7,TRBD1,CASSPKGQGEVFYEQYF,TGTGCCAGCAGCCCCAAGGGACAGGGGGAGGTCTTCTACGAGCAGTACTTC
TRBV29-1,-,TRBJ2-7,TRBD2,CSVEGALAGGYYEQYF,TGCAGCGTTGAAGGGGCTCTAGCGGGAGGGTACTACGAGCAGTACTTC
TRBV6-5,once,TRBJ2-5,-,CASRKRGIETQYF,TGTGCCAGCCGTAAAAGGGGGATCGAGACCCAGTACTTC
TRBV4-2,-,TRBJ2-2,-,CASSQDSGSTGELFF,TGTGCCAGCAGCCAAGACTCAGGTTCCACCGGGGAGCTGTTTTTT
TRBV5-1,-,TRBJ2-7,-,CASSLASEGEQYF,TGCGCCAGCAGCTTGGCGAGTGAGGGCGAGCAGTACTTC
TRBV6-4,-,TRBJ2-7,TRBD2,CASSDYPTVGLAMSYEQYF,TGTGCCAGCAGTGACTATCCGACCGTGGGACTAGCTATGTCCTACGAGCAGTACTTC
TRBV30,-,TRBJ2-1,-,CAGSGSSYNEQFF,TGTGCCGGTAGCGGTAGCTCCTACAATGAGCAGTTCTTC
TRBV4-1,-,TRBJ1-1,TRBD1,CASSRGQTGRNTEAFF,TGCGCCAGCAGCCGAGGTCAGACAGGGCGGAACACTGAAGCTTTCTTT
TRBV13,-,TRBJ2-7,-,CASGGPEQYF,TGTGCCAGCGGAGGACCCGAGCAGTACTTC
TRBV6-5,-,TRBJ1-2,-,CATVLGAGYGYTF,TGTGCCACCGTCTTGGGGGCGGGCTATGGCTACACCTTC
TRBV4-1,-,TRBJ2-7,-,CASSLSLSFEYEQYF,TGCGCCAGCAGCCTAAGCCTGAGCTTTGAGTACGAGCAGTACTTC
TRBV6-7,-,TRBJ2-7,-,CASSYSAGFTYEQYF,TGTGCCAGCAGTTACTCGGCAGGGTTTACCTACGAGCAGTACTTC
TRBV10-3,-,TRBJ1-1,-,CAISESNRANTEAFF,TGTGCCATCAGTGAGTCTAACAGGGCGAACACTGAAGCTTTCTTT
TRBV5-1,-,TRBJ2-7,TRBD1,CASSLGQGAEGEQYF,TGCGCCAGCAGCTTAGGACAGGGGGCGGAGGGCGAGCAGTACTTC
TRBV10-3,-,TRBJ2-3,-,CAISESRADTQYF,TGTGCCATCAGTGAGTCGCGGGCAGATACGCAGTATTTT
TRBV9,-,TRBJ2-6,-,CASSHHLAGPGANVLTF,TGTGCCAGCAGCCACCATCTAGCCGGGCCTGGGGCCAACGTCCTGACTTTC
TRBV6-6,few,TRBJ1-5,-,CASTIAPNTNQPQHF,TGTGCCAGCACCATTGCTCCGAACACGAATCAGCCCCAGCATTTT
TRBV28,-,TRBJ1-1,TRBD1,CASRPPGQGGTEAFF,TGTGCCAGCAGACCCCCGGGACAGGGCGGCACTGAAGCTTTCTTT
TRBV6-5,-,TRBJ2-7,TRBD2,CASRTTSGGTYEQYF,TGTGCCAGCAGAACAACTAGCGGGGGAACCTACGAGCAGTACTTC
TRBV9,-,TRBJ2-3,TRBD2,CASSAIAGVTTDTQYF,TGTGCCAGCAGCGCCATAGCGGGGGTCACCACAGATACGCAGTATTTT
TRBV12-3/TRBV12-4,-,TRBJ2-2,-,CASSFRVNGELFF,TGTGCCAGCAGTTTCAGGGTAAACGGGGAGCTGTTTTTT
TRBV4-1,-,TRBJ2-7,-,CASSQGTTSYEQYF,TGCGCCAGCAGCCAAGGGACTACCTCCTACGAGCAGTACTTC
TRBV13,-,TRBJ1-1,-,CASSSTGFEAFF,TGTGCCAGCAGCTCTACAGGGTTTGAAGCTTTCTTT